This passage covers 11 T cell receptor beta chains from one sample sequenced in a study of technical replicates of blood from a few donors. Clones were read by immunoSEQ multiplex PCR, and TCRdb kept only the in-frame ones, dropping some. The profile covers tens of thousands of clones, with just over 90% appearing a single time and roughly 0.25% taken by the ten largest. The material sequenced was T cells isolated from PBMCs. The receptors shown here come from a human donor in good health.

CDR3 region: CASSLTGRENQPQHF. The CDR3 coding sequence is TGTGCCAGCAGCTTGACAGGGAGGGAGAATCAGCCCCAGCATTTT. This chain joins TRBV5-5 and TRBJ1-5, with a possible D match to TRBD1 (6 bases). CDR3 length: 15 amino acids. The V gene lost 1 base and the J gene lost 4 bases, with 12 bases spanning the gap. Germline lookup yields CDR1 SGHKS and CDR2 YYEKEE (reference sequence).

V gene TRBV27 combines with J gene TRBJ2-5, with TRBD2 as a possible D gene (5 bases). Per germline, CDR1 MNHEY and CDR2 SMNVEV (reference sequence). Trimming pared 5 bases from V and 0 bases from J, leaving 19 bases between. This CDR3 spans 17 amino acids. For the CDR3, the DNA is TGTGCCAGCAGTCCCCGCGGCAGCGGAGGATACCAAGAGACCCAGTACTTC. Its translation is CASSPRGSGGYQETQYF.

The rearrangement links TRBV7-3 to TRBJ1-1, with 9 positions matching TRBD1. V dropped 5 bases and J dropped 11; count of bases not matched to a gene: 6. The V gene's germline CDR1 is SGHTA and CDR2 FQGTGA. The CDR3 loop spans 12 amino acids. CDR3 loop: CASSTTGGRAFF. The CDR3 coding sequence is TGTGCCAGCAGCACTACAGGGGGCAGGGCTTTCTTT.

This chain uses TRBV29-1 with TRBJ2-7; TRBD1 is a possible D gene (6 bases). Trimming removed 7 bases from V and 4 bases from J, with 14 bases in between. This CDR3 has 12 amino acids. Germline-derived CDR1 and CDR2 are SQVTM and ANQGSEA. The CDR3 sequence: CSASNREYEQYF. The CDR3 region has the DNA TGCAGCGCCTCAAACAGGGAATACGAGCAGTACTTC.

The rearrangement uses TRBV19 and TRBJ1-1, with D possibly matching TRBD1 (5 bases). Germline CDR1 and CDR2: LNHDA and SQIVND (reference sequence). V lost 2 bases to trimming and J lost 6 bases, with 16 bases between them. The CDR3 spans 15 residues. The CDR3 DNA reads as TGTGCCAGTAGTATATGGTTGTCCAAAGGGGCTGAAGCTTTCTTT. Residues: CASSIWLSKGAEAFF.

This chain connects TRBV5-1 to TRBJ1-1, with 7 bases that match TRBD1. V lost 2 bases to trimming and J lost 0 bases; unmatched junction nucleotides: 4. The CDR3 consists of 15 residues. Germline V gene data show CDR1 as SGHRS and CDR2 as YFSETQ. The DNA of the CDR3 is TGCGCCAGCAGCTTCGGGACAGCGATGAACACTGAAGCTTTCTTT. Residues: CASSFGTAMNTEAFF. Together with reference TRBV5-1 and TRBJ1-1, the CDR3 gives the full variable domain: KAGVTQTPRYLIKTRGQQVTLSCSPISGHRSVSWYQQTPGQGLQFLFEYFSETQRNKGNFPGRFSGRQFSNSRSEMNVSTLELGDSALYLCASSFGTAMNTEAFFGQGTRLTVV.

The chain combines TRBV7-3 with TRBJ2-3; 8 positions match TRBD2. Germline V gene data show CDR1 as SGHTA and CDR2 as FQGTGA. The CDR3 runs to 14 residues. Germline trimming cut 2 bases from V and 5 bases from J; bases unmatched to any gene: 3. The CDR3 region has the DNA TGTGCCAGCAGCTTACCGGGGACTAGAGATACGCAGTATTTT. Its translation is CASSLPGTRDTQYF.

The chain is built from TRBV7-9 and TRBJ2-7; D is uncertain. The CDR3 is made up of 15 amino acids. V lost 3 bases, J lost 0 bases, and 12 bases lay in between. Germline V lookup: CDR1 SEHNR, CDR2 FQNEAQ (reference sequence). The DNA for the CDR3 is TGTGCCAGCAGCTTTTATCAGTCCATCTCCTACGAGCAGTACTTC. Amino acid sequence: CASSFYQSISYEQYF.

CDR3 sequence (DNA): TGCAGCGTTGTTCCTAGCGGGAGGAATGAGCAGTTCTTC. Amino acids: CSVVPSGRNEQFF. The chain couples TRBV29-1 to TRBJ2-1; 11 bases fit TRBD2. Germline V gene data show CDR1 as SQVTM and CDR2 as ANQGSEA. This CDR3 contains 13 residues. The J segment lost 7 bases and the V segment lost 4 bases, leaving 3 bases of the junction unmatched.

The CDR3 coding sequence is TGTGCCAGCAGCTTACAGGTGTCAGGGGGCTACACCTTC. This translates into CASSLQVSGGYTF. J is TRBJ1-2 and V is TRBV7-9; maybe TRBD1 (5 bases). CDR1 and CDR2 from the germline V gene are SEHNR and FQNEAQ (reference sequence). With 2 bases removed from V and 8 bases from J, the gap between germline ends came to 12 bases. The CDR3 runs 13 residues. The full variable domain, in which reference TRBV7-9 and TRBJ1-2 provide the parts outside the CDR3, is DTGVSQNPRHKITKRGQNVTFRCDPISEHNRLYWYRQTLGQGPEFLTYFQNEAQLEKSRLLSDRFSAERPKGSFSTLEIQRTEQGDSAMYLCASSLQVSGGYTFGSGTRLTVV.

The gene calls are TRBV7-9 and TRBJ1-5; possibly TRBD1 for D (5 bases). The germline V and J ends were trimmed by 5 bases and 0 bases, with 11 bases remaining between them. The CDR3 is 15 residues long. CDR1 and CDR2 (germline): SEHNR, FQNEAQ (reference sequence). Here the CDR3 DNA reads TGTGCCAGCAGCCCGGGGGGATATAGCAATCAGCCCCAGCATTTT. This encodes CASSPGGYSNQPQHF. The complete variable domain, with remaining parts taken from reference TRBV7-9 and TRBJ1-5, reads DTGVSQNPRHKITKRGQNVTFRCDPISEHNRLYWYRQTLGQGPEFLTYFQNEAQLEKSRLLSDRFSAERPKGSFSTLEIQRTEQGDSAMYLCASSPGGYSNQPQHFGDGTRLSIL.